This TCR beta chain was identified in a study of blood T cell repertoires in COVID-19. Per germline, CDR1 MRHNA and CDR2 SNTAGT. This CDR3 is built from 15 residues. The V end lost 7 bases, the J end lost 2 bases, and 12 bases lay between the germline ends. In its sample, this clone is medium-sized. TCRdb keeps only in-frame clones here, not all; method: immunoSEQ multiplex PCR. This table holds roughly 30,000 clones, 93% found once. The V call is TRBV6-4, the J call TRBJ2-6, with a possible D match to TRBD1 (5 bases). The specimen sequenced was peripheral blood. The origin of this receptor is a human donor in a cohort sampled during active COVID-19. CDR3 sequence: CASTDKGTGANVLTF. CDR3 coding DNA: TGTGCCAGCACGGACAAGGGAACTGGGGCCAACGTCCTGACTTTC.